The next 15 T cell receptor beta chains were all read from a single sample in a study of T cells expressing NK-cell markers. TCRdb re-called the 5' RACE reads and catalogs CDR3 proteins one per entry, DNA excluded. The table lists about 370,000 distinct CDR3 sequences. The material sequenced was blood T cells: a sorted CD56 or NKG2C T cell subset, CD4+ or CD8+ T cells, or bulk PBMC T cells (not recorded which). The receptors come from a woman aged 45-60 years in good health.

The J gene is TRBJ1-6, the V gene TRBV12-3 or TRBV12-4. This CDR3 comprises 14 residues. The CDR3 sequence is CASTLVGRGSPLHF.

The CDR3 sequence is CSAQRRTKQETQYF. V is TRBV20-1 and J is TRBJ2-5; with no DNA, the TCRdb D assignment of TRBD1 cannot be verified. The V gene's germline CDR1 is DFQATT and CDR2 SNEGSKA (reference sequence). The length of the CDR3 is 14 residues.

The chain uses TRBV24-1 and TRBJ2-1; the D call from TCRdb, TRBD2, cannot be confirmed without DNA. CDR3 length: 15 amino acids. Germline CDR1 and CDR2: KGHDR and SFDVKD. CDR3 region: CATSPLAGVKNEQFF.

This rearrangement joins TRBV4-1 to TRBJ2-7; the TCRdb call, TRBD1, lacks DNA for checking. Looked up from germline, CDR1 is MGHRA and CDR2 is YSYEKL. The CDR3 runs to 15 residues. This CDR3 reads CASSQRGLGSYEQYF.

The chain links TRBV5-1 to TRBJ1-4. Germline V gene lookup returns CDR1 SGHRS and CDR2 YFSETQ. The CDR3 loop spans 13 amino acids. CDR3 protein: CASRPGEYEKLFF. The variable domain in full, with the rest retrieved from reference TRBV5-1 and TRBJ1-4, is KAGVTQTPRYLIKTRGQQVTLSCSPISGHRSVSWYQQTPGQGLQFLFEYFSETQRNKGNFPGRFSGRQFSNSRSEMNVSTLELGDSALYLCASRPGEYEKLFFGSGTQLSVL.

The gene calls are TRBV24-1 and TRBJ2-3; TCRdb's D call, TRBD1, is unchecked because there is no DNA. This CDR3 contains 15 residues. The germline V gene encodes CDR1 KGHDR and CDR2 SFDVKD. CDR3 sequence: CATSELKTGTDTQYF.

The chain links TRBV12-3 or TRBV12-4 to TRBJ1-6. This CDR3 spans 14 amino acids. The CDR3 reads CASSFGGTNSPLHF.

The chain combines TRBV12-3 or TRBV12-4 with TRBJ2-1; TCRdb gives TRBD2 as the D gene, but with no DNA this cannot be confirmed. The CDR3 extends over 13 amino acids. The CDR3: CASSRLAPGEQFF.

CDR3: CASSPVPRRDYTDTQYF. The gene calls are TRBV5-6 and TRBJ2-3; the TCRdb call, TRBD1, lacks DNA for checking. This CDR3 is 17 amino acids long. Germline CDR1 is SGHDT and CDR2 is YYEEEE.

The chain employs TRBV7-9 and TRBJ2-3; lacking DNA, the TRBD2 call made by TCRdb goes unchecked. The germline gives CDR1 SEHNR, CDR2 FQNEAQ (reference sequence). This CDR3 region has 14 residues. CDR3 in amino acids: CASSLYSRADTQYF.

V and J are TRBV5-5 and TRBJ2-7; TCRdb returns TRBD2, unconfirmable since there is no DNA. Germline values: CDR1 SGHKS, CDR2 YYEKEE (reference sequence). CDR3 size: 16 residues. CDR3 region: CASSLEGTSANYEQYF.

This chain uses TRBV27 with TRBJ2-3; TCRdb's assignment of TRBD2 cannot be checked, as there is no DNA. CDR3 length: 14 amino acids. Germline V CDR1 and CDR2: MNHEY, SMNVEV (reference sequence). CDR3 sequence: CASSLVGAGDTQYF.

J is TRBJ2-3 and V is TRBV3-1. This CDR3 has 14 amino acids. Germline V gene sequence: CDR1 LGHDT, CDR2 YNNKEL (reference sequence). This chain's CDR3 is CASSQVYGVDTQYF.

The chain couples TRBV12-3 or TRBV12-4 to TRBJ1-2; TCRdb outputs TRBD1, but without DNA this stays unchecked. The CDR3 totals 12 residues. The CDR3 region is CASNDRSYGYTF.

The V gene is TRBV5-1, the J gene TRBJ1-1; the TCRdb call, TRBD1, lacks DNA for checking. Germline V gene lookup returns CDR1 SGHRS and CDR2 YFSETQ. This CDR3 contains 17 residues. CDR3: CASRSNRGRILNTEAFF.